The 17 T cell receptor beta chains in this list originate from one sample, sequenced in a study of OX40 agonist ivuxolimab in advanced cancers. Measured with immunoSEQ multiplex PCR; TCRdb has only the in-frame clones, and not every one. Among approximately 6,000 clones listed, 90% were seen once. Material: CD4+ or CD8+ T cells sorted from blood, obtained in a trial of the OX40 agonist ivuxolimab. All receptors come from an adult with an advanced solid tumor such as melanoma, head and neck, liver or kidney cancer.

This clone turned up a few times. Sequence at one end of the junction differs from germline and may be a read error. The rearrangement links TRBV18 to TRBJ1-4; no firm D call. The CDR3 length is 16 residues. The germline V gene has CDR1 KGHSH and CDR2 LQKENI. In DNA form, the CDR3 reads TGTGCCAGCTCAGCACCTGAGGAAGCAACTAATGAAAAACTGTTTTTT. Translation gives CASSAPEEATNEKLFF. The full variable domain, with the rest looked up from reference TRBV18 and TRBJ1-4, is NAGVMQNPRHLVRRRGQEARLRCSPMKGHSHVYWYRQLPEEGLKFMVYLQKENIIDESGMPKERFSAEFPKEGPSILRIQQVVRGDSAAYFCASSAPEEATNEKLFFGSGTQLSVL.

The rearrangement links TRBV2 to TRBJ2-7, with D tentatively TRBD1 (6 bases). There are 13 residues in the CDR3. Between the trimmed V and J ends, which lost 4 bases and 4 bases, there was a span of 11 bases. Looked up from germline, CDR1 is SNHLY and CDR2 is FYNNEI. The CDR3 DNA follows: TGTGCCAGCAGTGTTGGGGGCGCGTACGAGCAGTACTTC. Translation gives CASSVGGAYEQYF. Full variable domain (outside the CDR3, taken from reference TRBV2 and TRBJ2-7): EPEVTQTPSHQVTQMGQEVILRCVPISNHLYFYWYRQILGQKVEFLVSFYNNEISEKSEIFDDQFSVERPDGSNFTLKIRSTKLEDSAMYFCASSVGGAYEQYFGPGTRLTVT.

This rearrangement joins TRBV14 to TRBJ2-3, with D uncertain. Trimming left V 1 base short and J 9 bases short, with 14 bases between. Germline V gene data show CDR1 as SGHDN and CDR2 as FVKESK. The length of the CDR3 is 14 residues. The CDR3 protein is CASSQGSQLGTQYF. The CDR3 DNA sequence: TGTGCCAGCAGCCAAGGTTCACAGCTAGGGACGCAGTATTTT.

The chain links TRBV2 to TRBJ2-7, with 7 bases fitting TRBD1. The germline CDR1 and CDR2 sequences are SNHLY and FYNNEI. This CDR3 has 14 residues. Trimming removed 10 bases from V and 0 bases from J; junction bases left unmatched: 9. DNA for the CDR3: TGTGCCACAACCCGGACAGGAGCCTCCTACGAGCAGTACTTC. It encodes CATTRTGASYEQYF.

The V and J genes are TRBV7-8 and TRBJ2-1; D gene ambiguous. The V gene lost 5 bases and the J gene lost 0 bases, with 11 bases spanning the gap. CDR1 is SGHVS, CDR2 FQNEAQ, per germline. The CDR3 consists of 15 residues. Here the CDR3 reads CASSPLRSSYNEQFF. CDR3 sequence (DNA): TGTGCCAGCAGCCCTCTAAGGAGCTCCTACAATGAGCAGTTCTTC.

The V and J genes are TRBV13 and TRBJ1-5; D is possibly TRBD1 (6 bases). V shed 6 bases and J shed 5 bases, with 17 bases lying between them. This CDR3 has 15 amino acids. The V gene's germline CDR1 is PRHDT and CDR2 FYEKMQ (reference sequence). The CDR3 DNA sequence: TGTGCCAGCAGGTCATCTAGGGGGGGGGATCAGCCCCAGCATTTT. It yields the protein CASRSSRGGDQPQHF.

The chain carries TRBV5-6 and TRBJ2-5; tentatively, D is TRBD1 or TRBD2 (5 bases each). Germline loops: CDR1 SGHDT, CDR2 YYEEEE. V was shortened by 0 bases and J by 4 bases, with 22 bases between the two germline ends. This CDR3 region has 18 residues. Here the CDR3 reads CASSLVGVIPGWGETQYF. In DNA form, the CDR3 reads TGTGCCAGCAGCTTGGTGGGGGTGATTCCCGGCTGGGGAGAGACCCAGTACTTC.

The genes are TRBV19 and TRBJ1-1, with no clear D. The V and J ends lost 6 bases and 3 bases respectively, with 14 bases between them. This CDR3 comprises 14 residues. The germline CDR1 and CDR2 sequences are LNHDA and SQIVND (reference sequence). CDR3 protein: CASSAPGWDTEAFF. CDR3 coding DNA: TGTGCCAGTAGCGCCCCGGGGTGGGACACTGAAGCTTTCTTT.

The CDR3 is CSVGTGRGHEQYF. Written as DNA, the CDR3 is TGCAGCGTCGGGACAGGGAGAGGTCACGAGCAGTACTTC. The V and J genes are TRBV29-1 and TRBJ2-7; 9 nucleotides agree with TRBD1. V gave up 6 bases and J gave up 5 bases; unmatched junction bases: 8. The CDR3 runs 13 residues. From germline, CDR1 is SQVTM and CDR2 ANQGSEA.

This clone appeared a single time. The rearrangement uses TRBV19 and TRBJ1-5, with D unresolved. This CDR3 has 15 amino acids. Trimming took 2 bases from V and 3 from J, leaving 11 bases between them. Germline V gene lookup returns CDR1 LNHDA and CDR2 SQIVND (reference sequence). CDR3: CASSIFAEDNQPQHF. In DNA, the CDR3 is TGTGCCAGTAGTATATTCGCGGAGGACAATCAGCCCCAGCATTTT.

V usage is TRBV4-1 and J usage is TRBJ2-7, with TRBD1 matching over 9 bases. Trimming took 4 bases from V and 3 from J; bases not matched to a gene: 7. The germline V gene encodes CDR1 MGHRA and CDR2 YSYEKL. CDR3 length: 15 residues. CDR3 loop: CASSPAGQGSYEQYF. The CDR3 bases are TGCGCCAGCAGCCCTGCCGGACAGGGGAGCTACGAGCAGTACTTC.

This clone was counted between two and nine times. The chain joins TRBV28 to TRBJ1-2; possible D gene TRBD1, 6 bases. Germline assignment: CDR1 MDHEN and CDR2 SYDVKM. The CDR3 extends over 14 amino acids. The V end was cut by 7 bases, the J end by 8 bases, with 20 bases between. CDR3 bases: TGTGCCAGCACCGTCCCGGGGGGCGCGTTGGGCTACACCTTC. Amino acids: CASTVPGGALGYTF.

The chain has TRBV6-5 and TRBJ1-3; D ambiguous. V lost 2 bases and J 2 bases, leaving 10 bases between the germline ends. There are 15 residues in the CDR3. Germline values: CDR1 MNHEY, CDR2 SVGAGI. CDR3 amino acids: CASSYGISTGNTIYF. The CDR3 bases are TGTGCCAGCAGTTACGGGATTTCTACTGGAAACACCATATATTTT.

The genes are TRBV28 and TRBJ2-2, with D perhaps matching TRBD2 (6 bases). V was pared by 2 bases and J by 4 bases, with 8 bases between. Germline CDR1 is MDHEN and CDR2 is SYDVKM. The CDR3 contains 14 residues. The CDR3 DNA reads as TGTGCCAGCAGTTTAGCGGGAAGCACCGGGGAGCTGTTTTTT. Its translation: CASSLAGSTGELFF.

This clone was counted a single time. The genes are TRBV27 and TRBJ2-7; 8 bases are shared with TRBD2. Germline V gene lookup returns CDR1 MNHEY and CDR2 SMNVEV (reference sequence). This CDR3 is built from 11 residues. The CDR3 sequence is CAAGGSYEQYF. The CDR3 bases are TGTGCTGCGGGGGGCTCCTACGAGCAGTACTTC.

The chain combines TRBV27 with TRBJ2-7; TRBD1 might be the D (6 bases). The CDR3 runs 13 residues. Germline CDR1 and CDR2: MNHEY and SMNVEV (reference sequence). The germline V and J ends were trimmed by 5 bases and 2 bases, with 10 bases remaining between them. CDR3 in amino acids: CASSIGQPYEQYF. Written as DNA, the CDR3 is TGTGCCAGCAGTATCGGACAGCCCTACGAGCAGTACTTC.

This chain links TRBV10-2 with TRBJ1-5, with 11 positions matching TRBD1. Germline V gene lookup returns CDR1 WSHSY and CDR2 SAAADI. The CDR3 has 16 amino acids. V gave up 4 bases and J gave up 7 bases; unmatched junction bases: 9. CDR3 protein: CASSVWGTGGLQPQHF. In nucleotides, the CDR3 is TGCGCCAGCAGTGTCTGGGGGACAGGGGGTTTACAGCCCCAGCATTTT.